This record covers a single T cell receptor (beta chain). What it recognizes is unknown. TCRbeta library preparation incorporated unique molecular identifiers. TCRdb redid the calling of the PCR reads with MiXCR, one entry per CDR3 protein. There are 84,000 or so distinct CDR3 sequences in the sample; about 14% occur only once, and roughly a fifth lies in the top ten. From germline, CDR1 is SGHNT and CDR2 YENEEA. The CDR3 contains 12 residues. Trimming cost V 8 bases and J 3 bases, with 10 bases left between them. The data were taken from a study of T-cell reconstitution after alpha-beta-depleted transplantation in children. Findings and limits, study-wide: From newly produced T cells came most of the T-cell counts and diversity one year after transplant.

The TCR comes from a male patient between 2 and 9 years old who had a stem cell transplant for acute lymphoblastic leukemia, so the T cells may come from the graft donor. The genes are TRBV11-3 and TRBJ1-2; perhaps TRBD1 as D (6 bases). Specimen: PBMCs, mostly from graft donor cells, collected 180 days after TCRalphabeta/CD19-depleted stem cell transplant. CDR3 coding DNA: TGTGCCAGCCATGGACAGTACTATGGCTACACCTTC. Translated, it gives CASHGQYYGYTF.